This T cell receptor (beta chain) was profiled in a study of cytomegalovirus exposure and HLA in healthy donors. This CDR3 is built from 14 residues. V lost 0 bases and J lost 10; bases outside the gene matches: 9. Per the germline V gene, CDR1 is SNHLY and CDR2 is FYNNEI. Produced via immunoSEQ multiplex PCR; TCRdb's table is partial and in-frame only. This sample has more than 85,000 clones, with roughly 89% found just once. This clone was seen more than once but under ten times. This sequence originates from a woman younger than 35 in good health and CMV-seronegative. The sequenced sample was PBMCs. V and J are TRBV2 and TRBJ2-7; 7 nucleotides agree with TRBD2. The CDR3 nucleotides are TGTGCCAGCAGTGAAGCGGGAGGGCGGGTTGAACAGTACTTC. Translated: CASSEAGGRVEQYF.